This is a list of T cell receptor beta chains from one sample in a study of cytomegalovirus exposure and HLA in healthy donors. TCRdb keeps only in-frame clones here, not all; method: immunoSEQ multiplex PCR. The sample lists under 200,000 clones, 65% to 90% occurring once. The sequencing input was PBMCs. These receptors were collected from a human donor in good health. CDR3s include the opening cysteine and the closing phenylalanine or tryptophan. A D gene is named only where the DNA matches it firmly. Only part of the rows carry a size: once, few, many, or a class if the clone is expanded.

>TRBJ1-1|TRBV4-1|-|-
CASSQVRENTEAFF
TGCGCCAGCAGCCAAGTTCGGGAGAACACTGAAGCTTTCTTT
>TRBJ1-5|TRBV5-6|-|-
CASSLFVPRLNQPQHF
TGTGCCAGCAGCTTGTTTGTTCCGCGTTTAAATCAGCCCCAGCATTTT
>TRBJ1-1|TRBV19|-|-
CASSSRLLITEAFF
TGTGCCAGTAGTTCACGACTCCTCATCACTGAAGCTTTCTTT
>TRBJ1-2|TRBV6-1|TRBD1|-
CASSEAQGQGYGYTF
TGTGCCAGCAGTGAAGCGCAGGGACAGGGTTATGGCTACACCTTC
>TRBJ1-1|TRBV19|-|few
CASRFGGPNTEAFF
TGTGCCAGCCGATTCGGGGGGCCGAACACTGAAGCTTTCTTT
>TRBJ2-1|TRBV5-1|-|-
CASSAGLHGDEQFF
TGCGCCAGCAGCGCGGGACTTCACGGCGATGAGCAGTTCTTC
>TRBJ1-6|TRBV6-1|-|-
CASLWSSYNSPLHF
TGTGCCAGCCTTTGGAGCTCCTATAATTCACCCCTCCACTTT
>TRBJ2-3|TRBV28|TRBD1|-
CASSLTGANTDTQYF
TGTGCCAGCAGCTTGACAGGGGCGAACACAGATACGCAGTATTTT
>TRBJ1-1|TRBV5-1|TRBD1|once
CASSSTGFGTEAFF
TGCGCCAGCAGCTCGACAGGGTTCGGCACTGAAGCTTTCTTT
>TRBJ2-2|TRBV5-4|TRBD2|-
CASSSGKRGAVNTGELFF
TGTGCCAGCAGCTCCGGTAAGCGGGGGGCCGTGAACACCGGGGAGCTGTTTTTT
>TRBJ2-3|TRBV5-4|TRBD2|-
CASSLEPGGAVTDTQYF
TGTGCCAGCAGCTTGGAACCCGGGGGGGCGGTGACAGATACGCAGTATTTT
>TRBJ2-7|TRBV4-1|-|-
CASSQDVSMDEQYF
TGCGCCAGCAGCCAAGATGTGAGCATGGACGAGCAGTACTTC
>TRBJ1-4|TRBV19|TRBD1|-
CATTTGAGRKLFF
TGTGCCACCACGACAGGGGCCGGACGAAAACTGTTTTTT
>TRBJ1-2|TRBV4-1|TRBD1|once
CASSQPGQGVGYTF
TGCGCCAGCAGCCAGCCGGGACAGGGGGTTGGCTACACCTTC
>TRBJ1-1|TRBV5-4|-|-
CASSLNPLTDSNTEAFF
TGTGCCAGCAGCTTGAACCCTCTGACTGATTCGAACACTGAAGCTTTCTTT
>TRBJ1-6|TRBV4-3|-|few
CASSQDQGSSYNSPLHF
TGCGCCAGCAGCCAAGATCAGGGAAGCTCCTATAATTCACCCCTCCACTTT
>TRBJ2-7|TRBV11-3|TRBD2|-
CASSPGTSGGAYEQYF
TGTGCCAGCAGCCCCGGGACTAGCGGGGGAGCCTACGAGCAGTACTTC
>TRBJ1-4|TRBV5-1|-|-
CASSRDGSTNEKLFF
TGCGCCAGCAGCCGCGACGGGTCAACTAATGAAAAACTGTTTTTT
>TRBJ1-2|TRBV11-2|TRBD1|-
CASSPDRGPGYTF
TGTGCCAGCAGCCCTGACAGGGGGCCTGGCTACACCTTC
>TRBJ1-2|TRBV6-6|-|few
CASSYSQGIGYTF
TGTGCCAGCAGTTACTCACAGGGTATTGGCTACACCTTC
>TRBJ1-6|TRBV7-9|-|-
CASSLLQYNSPLHF
TGTGCCAGCAGCTTATTACAGTATAATTCACCCCTCCACTTT
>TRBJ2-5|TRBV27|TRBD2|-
CASSSRLAGGWETQYF
TGTGCCAGCAGTTCCCGCCTAGCGGGGGGCTGGGAGACCCAGTACTTC
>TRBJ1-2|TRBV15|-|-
CATSREGGDGIDYGYTF
TGTGCCACCAGCAGAGAAGGGGGTGACGGGATCGACTATGGCTACACCTTC
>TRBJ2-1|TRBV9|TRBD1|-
CASSEDRGLSYNEQFF
TGTGCCAGCAGTGAGGACAGGGGATTATCCTACAATGAGCAGTTCTTC
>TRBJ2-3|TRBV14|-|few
CASSQVLARGFFGNTDTQYF
TGTGCCAGCAGCCAAGTGCTCGCGAGGGGGTTTTTCGGTAACACAGATACGCAGTATTTT
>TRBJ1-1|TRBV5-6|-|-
CASSLVGGDTEAFF
TGTGCCAGCAGCTTGGTAGGGGGGGACACTGAAGCTTTCTTT
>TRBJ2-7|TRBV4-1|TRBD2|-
CASSQSGWGLAGGHYEQYF
TGCGCCAGCAGCCAGTCGGGATGGGGGTTAGCGGGGGGGCACTACGAGCAGTACTTC
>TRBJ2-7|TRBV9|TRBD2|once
CASSGTGTSGSYEQYF
TGTGCCAGCAGCGGAACCGGGACTAGCGGTTCCTACGAGCAGTACTTC
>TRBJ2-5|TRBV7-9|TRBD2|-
CASSPQGGQETQYF
TGTGCCAGCAGCCCGCAGGGAGGGCAAGAGACCCAGTACTTC
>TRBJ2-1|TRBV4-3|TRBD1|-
CASSNDRGLYNEQFF
TGCGCCAGCTCCAACGACAGGGGACTTTACAATGAGCAGTTCTTC
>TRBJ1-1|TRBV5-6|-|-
CASTPRGPTATEAFF
TGTGCCAGCACCCCGCGGGGCCCCACGGCTACTGAAGCTTTCTTT
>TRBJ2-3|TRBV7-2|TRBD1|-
CASSLGTGGATDTQYF
TGTGCCAGCAGCTTAGGAACAGGGGGCGCGACAGATACGCAGTATTTT
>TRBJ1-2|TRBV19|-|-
CATLDFAAYNYGYTF
TGTGCCACACTCGACTTCGCAGCTTATAACTATGGCTACACCTTC
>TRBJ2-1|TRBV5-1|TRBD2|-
CASSLVPAGGYNEQFF
TGCGCCAGCAGCTTGGTACCAGCGGGGGGCTACAATGAGCAGTTCTTC
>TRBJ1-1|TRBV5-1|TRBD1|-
CASSSPGTGGADEAFF
TGCGCCAGCAGCTCGCCGGGGACAGGGGGCGCGGATGAAGCTTTCTTT
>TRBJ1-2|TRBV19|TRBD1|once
CASRPSKTGGTYGYTF
TGTGCCAGTAGGCCGAGTAAGACAGGGGGGACCTATGGCTACACCTTC
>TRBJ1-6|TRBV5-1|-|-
CASSSGTINSPLHF
TGCGCCAGCAGTTCCGGGACTATAAATTCACCCCTCCACTTT
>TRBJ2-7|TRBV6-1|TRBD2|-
CASGKRGPYEQYF
TGTGCCAGCGGGAAGCGGGGGCCCTACGAGCAGTACTTC
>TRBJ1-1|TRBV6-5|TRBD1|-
CASQGVPNTEAFF
TGTGCCAGCCAGGGGGTTCCGAACACTGAAGCTTTCTTT
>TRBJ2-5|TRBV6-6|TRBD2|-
CASRTSGGPFETQYF
TGTGCCAGCAGGACTAGCGGGGGGCCCTTTGAGACCCAGTACTTC
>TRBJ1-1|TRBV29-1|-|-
CSVVLGQPNTEAFF
TGCAGCGTTGTTCTAGGACAGCCGAACACTGAAGCTTTCTTT
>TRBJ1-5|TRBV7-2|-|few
CASSLRGSNQPQHF
TGTGCCAGCAGCTTAAGGGGTAGCAATCAGCCCCAGCATTTT